This T cell receptor beta chain appears in the sequencing data of a study of regulatory T cells in long-lasting Graves disease. The study, taken as a whole, reports: Peripheral blood was the sole material, not thyroid tissue. Sample size was small, which may have lowered accuracy. Graves' patients with persistent disease showed TCR diversity lower than patients newly diagnosed. Favored usage of TRBV28, TRBJ1-2 and TRBJ2-5 was recorded in persistent disease.

Described time point: persistent/refractory GD, antithyroid drugs over 5 years with positive TRAb. Extracted PBMC RNA gave rise to the TCR library. CDR1 is LNHDA and CDR2 is SQIVND in the germline V gene (reference sequence). CDR3 size: 15 residues. V was pared by 6 bases and J by 7 bases, with 21 bases between. This clonotype turned up a few times. Its antigen remains unknown. According to the study, TCR beta libraries were built with iRepertoire HTBI primers and CDR3-region Arm-PCR. TCRdb reprocessed the multiplex PCR reads with MiXCR, giving one entry per CDR3 protein. Altogether around 460,000 distinct CDR3 sequences are present, around a fifth being singletons, with the ten largest covering approximately 14%.

This sequence was found in a female donor with Graves disease. V gene TRBV19 combines with J gene TRBJ1-1; the D gene is possibly TRBD1 (6 bases). The sample was peripheral blood mononuclear cells (PBMCs), taken when the disease was refractory, from a patient treated with antithyroid drugs. In DNA form, the CDR3 reads TGTGCCAGTAGCCAACCTCAATCCGGACAGCATGAAGCTTTCTTT. It codes for CASSQPQSGQHEAFF.